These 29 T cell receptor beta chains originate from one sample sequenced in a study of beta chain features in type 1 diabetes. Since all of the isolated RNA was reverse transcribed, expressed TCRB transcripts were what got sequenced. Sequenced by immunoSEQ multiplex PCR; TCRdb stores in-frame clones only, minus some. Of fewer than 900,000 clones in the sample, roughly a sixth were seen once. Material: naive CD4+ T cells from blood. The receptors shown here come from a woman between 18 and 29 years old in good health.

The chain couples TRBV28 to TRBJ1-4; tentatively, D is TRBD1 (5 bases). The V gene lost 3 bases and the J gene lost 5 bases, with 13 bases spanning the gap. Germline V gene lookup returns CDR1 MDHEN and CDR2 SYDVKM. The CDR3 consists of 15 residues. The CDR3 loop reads CASSFRPGGNEKLFF. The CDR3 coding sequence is TGTGCCAGCAGTTTTCGCCCGGGGGGGAATGAAAAACTGTTTTTT.

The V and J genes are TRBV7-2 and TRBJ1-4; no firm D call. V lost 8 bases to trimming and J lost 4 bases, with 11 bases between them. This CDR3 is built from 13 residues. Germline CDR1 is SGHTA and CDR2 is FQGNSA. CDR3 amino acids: CASGNGNNEKLFF. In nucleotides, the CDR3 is TGTGCCAGCGGAAACGGAAATAATGAAAAACTGTTTTTT.

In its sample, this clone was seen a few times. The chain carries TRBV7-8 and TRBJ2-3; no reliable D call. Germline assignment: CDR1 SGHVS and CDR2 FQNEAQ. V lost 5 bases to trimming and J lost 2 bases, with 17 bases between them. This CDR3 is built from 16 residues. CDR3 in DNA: TGTGCCAGCAGCCGCTTTCTAGGTTCCTTCACAGATACGCAGTATTTT. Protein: CASSRFLGSFTDTQYF.

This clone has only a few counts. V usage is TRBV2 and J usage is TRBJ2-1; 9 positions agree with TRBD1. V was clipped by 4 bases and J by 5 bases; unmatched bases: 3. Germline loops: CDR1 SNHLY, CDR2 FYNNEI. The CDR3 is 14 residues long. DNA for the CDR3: TGTGCCAGCAGTGGGGACAGGGCCCACAATGAGCAGTTCTTC. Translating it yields CASSGDRAHNEQFF.

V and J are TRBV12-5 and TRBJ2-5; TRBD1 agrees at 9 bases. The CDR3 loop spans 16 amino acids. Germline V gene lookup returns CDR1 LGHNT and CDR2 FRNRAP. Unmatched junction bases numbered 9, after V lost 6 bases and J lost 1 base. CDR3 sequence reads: CASGHPPGQGQETQYF. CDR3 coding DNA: TGTGCTAGTGGCCACCCACCGGGACAGGGCCAAGAGACCCAGTACTTC. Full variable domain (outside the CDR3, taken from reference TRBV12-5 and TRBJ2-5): DARVTQTPRHKVTEMGQEVTMRCQPILGHNTVFWYRQTMMQGLELLAYFRNRAPLDDSGMPKDRFSAEMPDATLATLKIQPSEPRDSAVYFCASGHPPGQGQETQYFGPGTRLLVL.

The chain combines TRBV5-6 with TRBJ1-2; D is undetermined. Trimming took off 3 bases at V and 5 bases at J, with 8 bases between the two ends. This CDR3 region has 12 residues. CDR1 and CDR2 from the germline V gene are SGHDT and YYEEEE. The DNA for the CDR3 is TGTGCCAGCAGCTCGCTTATGTATGGCTACACCTTC. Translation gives CASSSLMYGYTF.

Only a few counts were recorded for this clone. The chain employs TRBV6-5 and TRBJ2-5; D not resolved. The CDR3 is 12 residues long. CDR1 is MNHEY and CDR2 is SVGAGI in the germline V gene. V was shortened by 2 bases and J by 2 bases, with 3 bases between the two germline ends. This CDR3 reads CASSYGQETQYF. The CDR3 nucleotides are TGTGCCAGCAGTTACGGTCAAGAGACCCAGTACTTC.

The CDR3 DNA reads TGCAGTGCTAGGGGGAGGCGAGAGCAGTACTTC. This codes for CSARGRREQYF. The chain is built from TRBV20-1 and TRBJ2-5; D may be TRBD2 (6 bases). CDR1 and CDR2 from the germline V gene are DFQATT and SNEGSKA (reference sequence). The CDR3 has 11 amino acids. Trimming cost V 3 bases and J 11 bases, with 13 bases left between them.

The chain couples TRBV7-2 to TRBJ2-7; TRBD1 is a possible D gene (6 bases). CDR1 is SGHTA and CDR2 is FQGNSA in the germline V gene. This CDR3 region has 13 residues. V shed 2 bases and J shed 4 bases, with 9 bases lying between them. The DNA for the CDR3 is TGTGCCAGCAGCTTACGAAGGGGGTACGAGCAGTACTTC. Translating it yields CASSLRRGYEQYF.

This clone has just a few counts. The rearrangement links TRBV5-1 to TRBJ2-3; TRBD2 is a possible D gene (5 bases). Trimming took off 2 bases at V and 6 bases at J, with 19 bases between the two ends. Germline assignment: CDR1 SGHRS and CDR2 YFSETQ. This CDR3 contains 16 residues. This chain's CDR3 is CASSFSSPQTGDTQYF. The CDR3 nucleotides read TGCGCCAGCAGCTTTAGCAGTCCCCAGACGGGGGATACGCAGTATTTT.

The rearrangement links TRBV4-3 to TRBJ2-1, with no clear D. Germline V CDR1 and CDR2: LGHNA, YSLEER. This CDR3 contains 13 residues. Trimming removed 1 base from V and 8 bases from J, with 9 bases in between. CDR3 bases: TGCGCCAGCAGCCAAGGCTCGGCCGATGAGCAGTTCTTC. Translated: CASSQGSADEQFF.

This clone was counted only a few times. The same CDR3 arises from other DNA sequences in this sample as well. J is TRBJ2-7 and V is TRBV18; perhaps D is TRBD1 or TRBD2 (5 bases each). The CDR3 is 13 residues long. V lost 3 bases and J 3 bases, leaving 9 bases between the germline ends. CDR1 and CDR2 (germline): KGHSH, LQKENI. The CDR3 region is CASSPPGLYEQYF. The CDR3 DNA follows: TGTGCCAGCTCACCCCCGGGGCTCTACGAGCAGTACTTC. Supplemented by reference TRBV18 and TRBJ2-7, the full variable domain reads NAGVMQNPRHLVRRRGQEARLRCSPMKGHSHVYWYRQLPEEGLKFMVYLQKENIIDESGMPKERFSAEFPKEGPSILRIQQVVRGDSAAYFCASSPPGLYEQYFGPGTRLTVT.

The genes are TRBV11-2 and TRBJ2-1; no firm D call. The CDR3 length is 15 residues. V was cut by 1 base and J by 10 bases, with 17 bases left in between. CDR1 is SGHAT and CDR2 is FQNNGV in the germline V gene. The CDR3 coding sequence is TGTGCCAGCAGCTTAGTTCGCCCAAGACCCGGGGAGCAGTTCTTC. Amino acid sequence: CASSLVRPRPGEQFF. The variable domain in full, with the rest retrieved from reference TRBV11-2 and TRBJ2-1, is EAGVAQSPRYKIIEKRQSVAFWCNPISGHATLYWYQQILGQGPKLLIQFQNNGVVDDSQLPKDRFSAERLKGVDSTLKIQPAKLEDSAVYLCASSLVRPRPGEQFFGPGTRLTVL.

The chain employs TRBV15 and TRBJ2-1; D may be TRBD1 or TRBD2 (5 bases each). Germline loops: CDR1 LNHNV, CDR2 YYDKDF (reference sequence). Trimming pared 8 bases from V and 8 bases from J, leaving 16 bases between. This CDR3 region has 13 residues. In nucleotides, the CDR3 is TGTGCCACCTCTCGGGGCCTGTTCGATGAGCAGTTCTTC. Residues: CATSRGLFDEQFF.

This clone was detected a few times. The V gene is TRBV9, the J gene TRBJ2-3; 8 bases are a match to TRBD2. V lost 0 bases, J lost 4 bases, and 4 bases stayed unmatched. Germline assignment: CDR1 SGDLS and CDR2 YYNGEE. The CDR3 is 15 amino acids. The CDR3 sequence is CASSVGGLGADTQYF. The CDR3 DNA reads TGTGCCAGCAGCGTAGGGGGACTAGGAGCAGATACGCAGTATTTT.

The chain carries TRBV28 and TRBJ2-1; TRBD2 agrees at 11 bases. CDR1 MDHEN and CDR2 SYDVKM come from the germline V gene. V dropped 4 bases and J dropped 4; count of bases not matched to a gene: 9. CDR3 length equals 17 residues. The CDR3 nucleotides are TGTGCCAGCAGTTCCCATAAACTAGCGGGAGAGTACAATGAGCAGTTCTTC. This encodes CASSSHKLAGEYNEQFF.

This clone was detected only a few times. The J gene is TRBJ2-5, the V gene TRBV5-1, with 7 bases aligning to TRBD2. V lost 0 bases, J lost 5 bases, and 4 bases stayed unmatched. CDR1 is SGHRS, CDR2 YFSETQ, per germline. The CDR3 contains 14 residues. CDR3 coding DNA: TGCGCCAGCAGCTTGGGGACTAGTTCGGAGACCCAGTACTTC. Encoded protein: CASSLGTSSETQYF.

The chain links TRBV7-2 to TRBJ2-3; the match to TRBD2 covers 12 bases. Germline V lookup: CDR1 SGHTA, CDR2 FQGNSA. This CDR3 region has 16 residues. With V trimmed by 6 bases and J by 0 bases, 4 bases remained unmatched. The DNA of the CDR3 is TGTGCCAGCAGAACCGGGACTAGCGGGAGCACAGATACGCAGTATTTT. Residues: CASRTGTSGSTDTQYF.

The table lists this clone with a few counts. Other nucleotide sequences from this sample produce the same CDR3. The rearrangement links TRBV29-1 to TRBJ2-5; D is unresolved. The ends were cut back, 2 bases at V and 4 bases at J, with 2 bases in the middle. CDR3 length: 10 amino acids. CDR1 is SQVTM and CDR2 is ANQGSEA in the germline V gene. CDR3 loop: CSVEIETQYF. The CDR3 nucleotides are TGCAGCGTTGAAATAGAGACCCAGTACTTC.

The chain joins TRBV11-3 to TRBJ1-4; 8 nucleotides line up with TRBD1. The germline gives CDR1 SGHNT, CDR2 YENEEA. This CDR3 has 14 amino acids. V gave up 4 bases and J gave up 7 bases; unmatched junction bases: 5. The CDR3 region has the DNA TGTGCCAGCAGCTCGGACAGGGTCTTTGAAAAACTGTTTTTT. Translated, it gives CASSSDRVFEKLFF.

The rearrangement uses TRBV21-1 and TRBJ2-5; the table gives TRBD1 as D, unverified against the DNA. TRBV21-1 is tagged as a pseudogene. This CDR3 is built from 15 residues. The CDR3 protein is CASSKKEDTIETQYF. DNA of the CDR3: TGTGCCAGCAGCAAAAAAGAGGACACAATAGAGACCCAGTACTTC.

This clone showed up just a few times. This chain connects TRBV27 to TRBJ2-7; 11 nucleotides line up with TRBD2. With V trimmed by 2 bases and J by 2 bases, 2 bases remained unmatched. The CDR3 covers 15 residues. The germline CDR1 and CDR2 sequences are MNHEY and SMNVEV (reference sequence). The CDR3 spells CASSLPSGRPYEQYF. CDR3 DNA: TGTGCCAGCAGTTTACCTAGCGGGAGGCCCTACGAGCAGTACTTC.

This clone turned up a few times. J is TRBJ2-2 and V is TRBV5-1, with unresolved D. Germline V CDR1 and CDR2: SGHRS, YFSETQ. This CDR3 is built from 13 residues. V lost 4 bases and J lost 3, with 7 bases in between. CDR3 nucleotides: TGCGCCAGCAGCGGGGTCGACACCGGGGAGCTGTTTTTT. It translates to CASSGVDTGELFF.

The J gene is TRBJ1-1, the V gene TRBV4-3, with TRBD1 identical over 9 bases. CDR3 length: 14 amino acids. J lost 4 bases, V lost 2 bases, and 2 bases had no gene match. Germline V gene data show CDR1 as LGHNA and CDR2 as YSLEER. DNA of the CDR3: TGCGCCAGCAGCCAACAGACAGGGGGCACTGAAGCTTTCTTT. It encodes CASSQQTGGTEAFF.

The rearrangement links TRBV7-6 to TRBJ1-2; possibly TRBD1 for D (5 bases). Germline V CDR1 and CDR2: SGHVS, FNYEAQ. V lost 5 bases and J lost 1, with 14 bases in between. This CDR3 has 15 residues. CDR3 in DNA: TGTGCCAGCAGCCCCGGGACGGACATTAACTATGGCTACACCTTC. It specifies CASSPGTDINYGYTF.

CDR3 nucleotides: TGTGCCAGCAGTTCCTTACGAGACAGGGGGATTGCCGGGGAGCTGTTTTTT. It yields the protein CASSSLRDRGIAGELFF. V is TRBV27 and J is TRBJ2-2, with 9 bases aligning to TRBD1. CDR1 is MNHEY, CDR2 SMNVEV, per germline (reference sequence). V was clipped by 4 bases and J by 6 bases; unmatched bases: 12. This CDR3 comprises 17 residues.

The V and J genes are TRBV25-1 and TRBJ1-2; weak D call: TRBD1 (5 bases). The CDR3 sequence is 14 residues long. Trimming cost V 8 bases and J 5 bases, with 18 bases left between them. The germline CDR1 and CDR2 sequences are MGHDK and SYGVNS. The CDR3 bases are TGTGCCAGCCCTGAGATGAGACGGACATATGGCTACACCTTC. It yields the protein CASPEMRRTYGYTF.

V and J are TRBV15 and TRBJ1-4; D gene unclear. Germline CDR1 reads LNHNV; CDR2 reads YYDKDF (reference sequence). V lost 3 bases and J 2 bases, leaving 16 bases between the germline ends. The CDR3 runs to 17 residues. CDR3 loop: CATSSEKLRTTNEKLFF. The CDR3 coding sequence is TGTGCCACCAGCAGCGAGAAACTGAGGACGACTAATGAAAAACTGTTTTTT.

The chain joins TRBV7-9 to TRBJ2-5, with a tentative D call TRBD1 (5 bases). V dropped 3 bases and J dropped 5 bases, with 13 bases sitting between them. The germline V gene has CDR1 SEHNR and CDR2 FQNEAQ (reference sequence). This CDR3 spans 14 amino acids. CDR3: CASSFEVSGETQYF. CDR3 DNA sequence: TGTGCCAGCAGCTTCGAGGTTTCAGGGGAGACCCAGTACTTC.